This T cell receptor beta chain was documented in a study of cytomegalovirus exposure and HLA in healthy donors. 13 Jbeta primers and 60 Vbeta primers were used for the PCR. TCRdb's table, derived via immunoSEQ multiplex PCR, lists solely in-frame clones and lacks some. The sample lists roughly 70,000 clones, 65% to 70% occurring once. V shed 5 bases and J shed 12 bases, with 16 bases lying between them. The V gene's germline CDR1 is SGHAT and CDR2 FQNNGV. CDR3 length: 12 residues. This clone was found a few times. The genes are TRBV11-2 and TRBJ1-1; D gene unclear. The sequencing input was PBMCs. This receptor was obtained from a male donor in good health and CMV-seropositive. CDR3 in DNA: TGTGCCAGCAGCCCTTCATTGGGGAGGACTTTCTTT. Protein: CASSPSLGRTFF.